This T cell receptor (beta chain) was identified during a study of blood T cell repertoires in COVID-19 (dated by TCRdb to 2018 to 2021). Regarding the research as a whole: Collaborator samples came from the United States, Italy and Spain and covered acute and convalescent phases of COVID-19. The samples were drawn from the first 160 participants of the ongoing ImmuneRACE study and from some 1,300 subjects provided by 6 global collaborators. Deeply sampled blood TCRbeta repertoires from subjects exposed to, actively infected with, or recovered from COVID-19 were included in the dataset. The repertoires were released in a freely available public database meant as a resource for research on the immune response to SARS-CoV-2. A de-identified subject ID, COVID-19 status, age in years and sex were almost always included in the sample metadata. HLA class I and class II types, where available, came from metadata supplied by the sample provider rather than from assay-based typing. The prospective study material was composed of cDNA or gDNA derived from T cells, B-cell-depleted T cells, or PBMCs.

In regard to this clone: Its antigen remains unidentified. Within one base of it there is no much larger clone, and no base qualities were kept.

The immunoSEQ Assay, a bias-controlled multiplex PCR, was used to amplify TCRbeta CDR3 regions from genomic DNA. The original pipeline was this. The number of nucleated cells in each sample was estimated from the amplification of reference gene primers within the assay. To quantify the absolute abundance of each unique TCRbeta CDR3 rearrangement, sequence reads were collapsed and filtered. For each sample, productive Simpson clonality was calculated as the square root of Simpson's diversity index over productive rearrangements. TCRdb holds this immuneACCESS table with in-frame rearrangements only. Some clones are missing; in checked studies, unresolved V genes explain under half, and the rest has no known cause. The DNA gave D and trimming, while V, J and clone size come from that table. Within this sample are roughly 90,000 clones, with less than 85% of them counted one time only. Jointly, the top ten make up around 38% of the sample.

V is cut by 10 bases and J by 3 bases, and the space between the germline ends is 13 bases. From the germline V gene, CDR1 is MNHEY and CDR2 is SVGAGI. Measured from the cysteine to the phenylalanine, the CDR3 is 12 residues long. The DNA shown is the 36-base CDR3, in frame from base 1. Here is what the overall study found, with its caveats: Clinical and demographic metadata were provided uncurated, with the amount varying by source and participant.

The collaborating institutions used their own protocols to collect whole blood in K2EDTA tubes. For TCRbeta analysis, collaborator samples were shipped as frozen whole blood, as isolated PBMCs, or as DNA extracted from either sample type. Sequencing was performed on peripheral blood. The chain is assembled from TRBV6-5 and TRBJ2-7; perhaps TRBD2 is the D gene, with 7 bases matching. The clonotype comes from a man older than 75 with acute or convalescent COVID-19. CDR3 protein: CATRGGDYEQYF. The DNA sequence is as follows: TGTGCCACAAGGGGGGGGGACTACGAGCAGTACTTC.